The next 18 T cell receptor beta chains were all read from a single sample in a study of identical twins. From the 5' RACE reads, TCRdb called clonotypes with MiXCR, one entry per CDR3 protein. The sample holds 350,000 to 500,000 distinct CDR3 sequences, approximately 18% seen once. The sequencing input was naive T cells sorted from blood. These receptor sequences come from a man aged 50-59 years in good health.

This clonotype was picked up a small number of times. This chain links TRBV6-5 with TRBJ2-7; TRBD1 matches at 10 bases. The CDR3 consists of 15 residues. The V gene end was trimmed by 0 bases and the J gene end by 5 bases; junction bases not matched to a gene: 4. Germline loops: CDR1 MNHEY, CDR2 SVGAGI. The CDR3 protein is CASSYSETGGHEQYF. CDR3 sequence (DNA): TGTGCCAGCAGTTACTCGGAGACAGGGGGCCACGAGCAGTACTTC.

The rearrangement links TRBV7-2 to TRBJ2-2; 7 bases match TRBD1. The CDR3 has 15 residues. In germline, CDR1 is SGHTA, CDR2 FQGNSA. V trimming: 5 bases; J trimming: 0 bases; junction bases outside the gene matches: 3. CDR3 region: CASSRGTANTGELFF. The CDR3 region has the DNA TGTGCCAGCAGCCGAGGGACAGCGAACACCGGGGAGCTGTTTTTT.

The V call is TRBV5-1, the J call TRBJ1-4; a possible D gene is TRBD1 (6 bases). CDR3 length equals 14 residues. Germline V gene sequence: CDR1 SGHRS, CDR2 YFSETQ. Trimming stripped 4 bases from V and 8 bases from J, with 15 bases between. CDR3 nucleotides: TGCGCCAGCAGCGGAGAGACAGGAACCGAAAAACTGTTTTTT. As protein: CASSGETGTEKLFF. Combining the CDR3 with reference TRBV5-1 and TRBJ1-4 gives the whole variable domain KAGVTQTPRYLIKTRGQQVTLSCSPISGHRSVSWYQQTPGQGLQFLFEYFSETQRNKGNFPGRFSGRQFSNSRSEMNVSTLELGDSALYLCASSGETGTEKLFFGSGTQLSVL.

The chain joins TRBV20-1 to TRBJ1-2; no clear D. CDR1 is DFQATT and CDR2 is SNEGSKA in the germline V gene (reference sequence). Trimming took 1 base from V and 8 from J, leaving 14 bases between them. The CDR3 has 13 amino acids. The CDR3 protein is CSARVGGPWGYTF. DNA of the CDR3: TGCAGTGCTAGAGTAGGTGGTCCCTGGGGCTACACCTTC.

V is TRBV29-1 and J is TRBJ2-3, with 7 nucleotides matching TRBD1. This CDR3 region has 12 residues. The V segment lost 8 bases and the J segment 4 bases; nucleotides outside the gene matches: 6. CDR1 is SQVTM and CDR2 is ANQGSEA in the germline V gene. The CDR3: CSSIQGADTQYF. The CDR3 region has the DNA TGCAGCTCGATCCAGGGGGCAGATACGCAGTATTTT.

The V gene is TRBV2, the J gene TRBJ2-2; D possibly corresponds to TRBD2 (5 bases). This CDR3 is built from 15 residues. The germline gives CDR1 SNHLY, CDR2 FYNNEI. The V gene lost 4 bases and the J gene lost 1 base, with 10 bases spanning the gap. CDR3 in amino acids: CASSVSSGNTGELFF. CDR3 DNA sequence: TGTGCCAGCAGTGTATCGAGCGGGAACACCGGGGAGCTGTTTTTT.

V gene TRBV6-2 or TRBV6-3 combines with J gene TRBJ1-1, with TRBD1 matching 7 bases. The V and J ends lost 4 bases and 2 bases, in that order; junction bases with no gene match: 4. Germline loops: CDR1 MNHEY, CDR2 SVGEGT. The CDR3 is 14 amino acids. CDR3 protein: CASSWTGGNTEAFF. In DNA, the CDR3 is TGTGCCAGCAGTTGGACAGGAGGAAACACTGAAGCTTTCTTT.

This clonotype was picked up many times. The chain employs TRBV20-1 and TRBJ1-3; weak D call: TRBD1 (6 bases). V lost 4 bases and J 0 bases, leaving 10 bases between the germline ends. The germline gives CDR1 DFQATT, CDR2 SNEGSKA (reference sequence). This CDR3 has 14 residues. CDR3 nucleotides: TGCAGTGCTAATACAGGGTCCTCTGGAAACACCATATATTTT. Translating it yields CSANTGSSGNTIYF.

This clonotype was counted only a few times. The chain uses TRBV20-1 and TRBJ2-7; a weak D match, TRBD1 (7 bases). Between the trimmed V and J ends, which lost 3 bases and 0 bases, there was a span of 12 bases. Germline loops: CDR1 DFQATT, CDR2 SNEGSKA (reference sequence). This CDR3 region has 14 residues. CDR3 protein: CSASTGEASYEQYF. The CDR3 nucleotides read TGCAGTGCTAGTACAGGGGAGGCCTCCTACGAGCAGTACTTC.

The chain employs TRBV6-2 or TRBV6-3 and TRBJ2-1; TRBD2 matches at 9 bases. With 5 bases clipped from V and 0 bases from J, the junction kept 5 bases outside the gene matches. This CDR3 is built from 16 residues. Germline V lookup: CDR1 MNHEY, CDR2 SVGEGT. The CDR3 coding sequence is TGTGCCAGCAGTCAACTTAGCGGGAGCTCCTACAATGAGCAGTTCTTC. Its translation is CASSQLSGSSYNEQFF.

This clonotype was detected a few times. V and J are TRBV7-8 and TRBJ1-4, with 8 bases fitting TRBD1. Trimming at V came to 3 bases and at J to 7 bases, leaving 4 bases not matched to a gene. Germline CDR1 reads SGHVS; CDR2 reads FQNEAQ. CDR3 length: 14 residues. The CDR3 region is CASSFNRGFEKLFF. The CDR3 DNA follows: TGTGCCAGCAGCTTCAACAGGGGGTTTGAAAAACTGTTTTTT.

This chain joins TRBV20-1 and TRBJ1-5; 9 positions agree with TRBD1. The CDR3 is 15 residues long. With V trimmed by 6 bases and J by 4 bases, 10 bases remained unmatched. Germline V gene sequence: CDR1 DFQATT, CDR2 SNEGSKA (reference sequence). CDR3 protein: CSAKQGARSNQPQHF. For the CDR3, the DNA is TGCAGTGCAAAACAGGGGGCGCGTAGTAATCAGCCCCAGCATTTT.

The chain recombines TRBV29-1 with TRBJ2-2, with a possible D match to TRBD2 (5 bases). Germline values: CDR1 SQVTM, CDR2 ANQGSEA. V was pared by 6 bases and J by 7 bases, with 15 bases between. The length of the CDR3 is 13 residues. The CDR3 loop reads CSVTASGFGELFF. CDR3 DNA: TGCAGCGTAACAGCTTCGGGGTTCGGGGAGCTGTTTTTT.

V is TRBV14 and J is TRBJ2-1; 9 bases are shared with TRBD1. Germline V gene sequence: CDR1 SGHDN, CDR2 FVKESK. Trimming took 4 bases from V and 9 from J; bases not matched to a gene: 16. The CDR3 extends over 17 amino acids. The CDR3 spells CASSPFPGQGKPGEQFF. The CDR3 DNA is TGTGCCAGCAGCCCATTCCCGGGACAGGGTAAACCGGGTGAGCAGTTCTTC. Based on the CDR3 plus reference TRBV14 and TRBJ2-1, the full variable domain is EAGVTQFPSHSVIEKGQTVTLRCDPISGHDNLYWYRRVMGKEIKFLLHFVKESKQDESGMPNNRFLAERTGGTYSTLKVQPAELEDSGVYFCASSPFPGQGKPGEQFFGPGTRLTVL.

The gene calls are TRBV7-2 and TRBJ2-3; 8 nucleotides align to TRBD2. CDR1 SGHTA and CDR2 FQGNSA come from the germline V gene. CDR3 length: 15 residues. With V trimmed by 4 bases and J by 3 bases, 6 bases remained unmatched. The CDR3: CASSSTGGPTDTQYF. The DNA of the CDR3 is TGTGCCAGCAGCTCCACGGGGGGGCCGACAGATACGCAGTATTTT.

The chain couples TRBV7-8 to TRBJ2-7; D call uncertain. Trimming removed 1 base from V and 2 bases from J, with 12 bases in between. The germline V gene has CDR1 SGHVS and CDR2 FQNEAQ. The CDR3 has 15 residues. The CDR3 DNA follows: TGTGCCAGCAGCTTAGTTTCTGGGTCTGCCTACGAGCAGTACTTC. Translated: CASSLVSGSAYEQYF.

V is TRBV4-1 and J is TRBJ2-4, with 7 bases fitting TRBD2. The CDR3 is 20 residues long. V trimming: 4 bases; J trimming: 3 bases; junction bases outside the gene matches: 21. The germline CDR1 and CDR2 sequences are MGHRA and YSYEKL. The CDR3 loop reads CASSRHFLSSGEEDKNIQYF. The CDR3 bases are TGCGCCAGCAGCCGACACTTTCTCTCGAGCGGGGAGGAAGACAAAAACATTCAGTACTTC.

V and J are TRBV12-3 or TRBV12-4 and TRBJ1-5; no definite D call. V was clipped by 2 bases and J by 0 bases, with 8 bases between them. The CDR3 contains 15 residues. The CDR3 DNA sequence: TGTGCCAGCAGTTTATTGCGGAATAGCAATCAGCCCCAGCATTTT. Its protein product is CASSLLRNSNQPQHF.